The 18 T cell receptor beta chains listed next were all sequenced from one sample in a study of shared clonotypes between healthy human individuals. Libraries were prepared by immunoSEQ multiplex PCR; TCRdb keeps only in-frame clonotypes and omits some of them. The profile covers about 1 million clones, with approximately 70% appearing a single time and around 1.5% taken by the ten largest. The sequencing input was memory CD4+ T cells sorted from blood. Subset here: CD45RA-negative fraction. Receptor source: a man aged 18 to 35 in good health.

J is TRBJ2-1 and V is TRBV19; the D gene is possibly TRBD2 (6 bases). Germline CDR1 is LNHDA and CDR2 is SQIVND (reference sequence). There are 17 residues in the CDR3. Trimming took off 1 base at V and 5 bases at J, with 18 bases between the two ends. The CDR3 DNA reads as TGTGCCAGTAGTATAGCTCCCCCTAGCGCACTTAACAATGAGCAGTTCTTC. Translating it yields CASSIAPPSALNNEQFF.

This clone was counted between two and nine times. V and J are TRBV5-6 and TRBJ1-5; D possibly corresponds to TRBD1 (6 bases). The CDR3 covers 16 residues. In germline, CDR1 is SGHDT, CDR2 YYEEEE. Trimming took 4 bases from V and 0 from J, leaving 14 bases between them. The CDR3 nucleotides read TGTGCCAGCAGCACCCGACAGGCCCATAGCAATCAGCCCCAGCATTTT. Translated, it gives CASSTRQAHSNQPQHF.

This rearrangement joins TRBV19 to TRBJ1-2, with 9 bases fitting TRBD1. CDR1 is LNHDA and CDR2 is SQIVND in the germline V gene (reference sequence). V shed 6 bases and J 7 bases; nucleotides not matched to a gene: 3. This CDR3 is 12 amino acids long. The DNA for the CDR3 is TGTGCCAGTAGGGACAGGGGAAGTGGCTACACCTTC. It encodes CASRDRGSGYTF.

The chain combines TRBV18 with TRBJ1-1; 8 nucleotides line up with TRBD1. V trimming: 5 bases; J trimming: 6 bases; junction bases outside the gene matches: 2. The CDR3 covers 12 residues. Germline CDR1 reads KGHSH; CDR2 reads LQKENI. CDR3: CASSGQGAEAFF. The CDR3 DNA reads TGTGCCAGCTCAGGACAGGGTGCTGAAGCTTTCTTT.

J is TRBJ1-1 and V is TRBV30; no clear D. The CDR3 is 13 residues long. Germline V gives CDR1 GTSNPN, CDR2 SVGIG (reference sequence). The ends were cut back, 0 bases at V and 4 bases at J, with 9 bases in the middle. In DNA, the CDR3 is TGTGCCTGGAGTGTACTCAGGAGCACTGAAGCTTTCTTT. Its translation is CAWSVLRSTEAFF.

The chain combines TRBV29-1 with TRBJ1-2; the match to TRBD1 covers 8 bases. The germline gives CDR1 SQVTM, CDR2 ANQGSEA. Trimming cost V 4 bases and J 8 bases; bases outside gene matches: 9. This CDR3 region has 13 residues. CDR3 in amino acids: CSVGQGLIRGYTF. The CDR3 DNA is TGCAGCGTTGGACAGGGGCTAATTAGAGGCTACACCTTC. The full variable domain, its missing parts supplied by reference TRBV29-1 and TRBJ1-2, is SAVISQKPSRDICQRGTSLTIQCQVDSQVTMMFWYRQQPGQSLTLIATANQGSEATYESGFVIDKFPISRPNLTFSTLTVSNMSPEDSSIYLCSVGQGLIRGYTFGSGTRLTVV.

This clone was seen only once. The V call is TRBV4-3, the J call TRBJ1-4; D is undetermined. The CDR3 spans 18 residues. V was trimmed by 0 bases and J by 0 bases, leaving 14 bases between them. Germline loops: CDR1 LGHNA, CDR2 YSLEER. This CDR3 reads CASSQDFAGPPTNEKLFF. In DNA form, the CDR3 reads TGCGCCAGCAGCCAAGATTTTGCAGGCCCTCCAACTAATGAAAAACTGTTTTTT.

The chain carries TRBV5-1 and TRBJ2-1; D is unresolved. CDR3 length: 12 residues. From germline, CDR1 is SGHRS and CDR2 YFSETQ. V was trimmed by 3 bases and J by 6 bases, leaving 7 bases between them. Here the CDR3 reads CASSSPVNEQFF. The CDR3 nucleotides read TGCGCCAGCAGCTCCCCTGTCAATGAGCAGTTCTTC. Complete variable domain (other parts from reference TRBV5-1 and TRBJ2-1): KAGVTQTPRYLIKTRGQQVTLSCSPISGHRSVSWYQQTPGQGLQFLFEYFSETQRNKGNFPGRFSGRQFSNSRSEMNVSTLELGDSALYLCASSSPVNEQFFGPGTRLTVL.

In this sample, this clone turned up a few times. The chain uses TRBV5-1 and TRBJ2-3; D is perhaps TRBD1 (6 bases). The germline CDR1 and CDR2 sequences are SGHRS and YFSETQ. CDR3 length: 16 residues. The V and J ends lost 2 bases and 2 bases respectively, with 15 bases between them. CDR3 nucleotides: TGCGCCAGCAGCTTAGGCCGACAGGTCAACACAGATACGCAGTATTTT. It is translated as CASSLGRQVNTDTQYF.

The chain links TRBV28 to TRBJ2-7; D assignment may be TRBD1 or TRBD2 (5 bases each). Trimming removed 3 bases at V and 7 bases at J, with 16 bases between. The CDR3 extends over 14 amino acids. From germline, CDR1 is MDHEN and CDR2 SYDVKM. DNA of the CDR3: TGTGCCAGCAGTTTTGTCGGGGCGACGGGGGAGCAGTACTTC. It encodes CASSFVGATGEQYF.

The chain joins TRBV4-1 to TRBJ2-4; TRBD2 matches at 7 bases. V shed 4 bases, J shed 8 bases, and the junction held 14 bases outside the gene matches. Germline V gene sequence: CDR1 MGHRA, CDR2 YSYEKL. The CDR3 has 16 amino acids. CDR3 nucleotide sequence: TGCGCCAGCAGCCTCGGGAGGTTTTCTTCCCTGGACATTCAGTACTTC. It encodes CASSLGRFSSLDIQYF.

The chain links TRBV5-6 to TRBJ2-3; perhaps TRBD1 as D (5 bases). This CDR3 is built from 13 residues. CDR1 is SGHDT, CDR2 YYEEEE, per germline. V was shortened by 1 base and J by 5 bases, with 8 bases between the two germline ends. In nucleotides, the CDR3 is TGTGCCAGCAGCTTGAGGGGAAGAGATACGCAGTATTTT. Translated, it gives CASSLRGRDTQYF.

Comments on this clone: The same CDR3 is also encoded by other DNA sequences in this sample. This rearrangement joins TRBV18 to TRBJ1-2; a possible D gene is TRBD1 (5 bases). The CDR3 consists of 14 residues. Trimming cost V 3 bases and J 4 bases, with 12 bases left between them. CDR1 KGHSH and CDR2 LQKENI come from the germline V gene. The CDR3 spells CASSPGQGPYGYTF. The CDR3 nucleotides read TGTGCCAGCTCACCGGGGCAGGGTCCCTATGGCTACACCTTC.

V and J are TRBV11-2 and TRBJ2-7; 8 bases map to TRBD1. V was clipped by 4 bases and J by 2 bases; unmatched bases: 7. The length of the CDR3 is 15 residues. CDR1 and CDR2 (germline): SGHAT, FQNNGV. CDR3 in DNA: TGTGCCAGCAGCTCGCAGGGGGCTTTACCCTACGAGCAGTACTTC. This gives the protein CASSSQGALPYEQYF.

The chain carries TRBV18 and TRBJ2-6; no clear D gene. Trimming pared 3 bases from V and 2 bases from J, leaving 8 bases between. The CDR3 totals 15 residues. Per germline, CDR1 KGHSH and CDR2 LQKENI. This CDR3 reads CASSPPPAGANVLTF. CDR3 sequence (DNA): TGTGCCAGCTCACCGCCCCCCGCTGGGGCCAACGTCCTGACTTTC.

The chain uses TRBV11-3 and TRBJ2-2, with unresolved D. CDR1 and CDR2 (germline): SGHNT, YENEEA. V was shortened by 5 bases and J by 6 bases, with 10 bases between the two germline ends. CDR3 length: 13 residues. The CDR3 DNA is TGTGCCAGCAGCGCCGCGGAACCCGGGGAGCTGTTTTTT. Translating gives CASSAAEPGELFF.

The chain combines TRBV20-1 with TRBJ1-2, with D possibly being TRBD1 (6 bases). CDR3 length: 11 residues. From germline, CDR1 is DFQATT and CDR2 SNEGSKA (reference sequence). Trimming cost V 6 bases and J 8 bases, with 13 bases left between them. The CDR3 DNA sequence: TGCAGTGCCCCGGGGGCTGAAGGCTACACCTTC. It codes for CSAPGAEGYTF.

The chain combines TRBV5-1 with TRBJ2-5; 7 nucleotides agree with TRBD1. The V and J ends lost 2 bases and 5 bases, in that order; junction bases with no gene match: 6. CDR1 is SGHRS and CDR2 is YFSETQ in the germline V gene. The CDR3 length is 14 residues. DNA of the CDR3: TGCGCCAGCAGCTTTGCCGACAGGGTGGAGACCCAGTACTTC. Its protein is CASSFADRVETQYF. The entire variable domain, with the rest obtained from reference TRBV5-1 and TRBJ2-5, is as follows: KAGVTQTPRYLIKTRGQQVTLSCSPISGHRSVSWYQQTPGQGLQFLFEYFSETQRNKGNFPGRFSGRQFSNSRSEMNVSTLELGDSALYLCASSFADRVETQYFGPGTRLLVL.